The clone carrying this T cell receptor (beta chain) was detected many times. Its antigen is currently unknown. This specimen comes from a study of CD8 T cells in ankylosing spondylitis. Regarding the study as a whole: Several highly homologous variants made up a TCR beta motif, and this motif appeared characteristic of ankylosing spondylitis blood. As for the disease-linked clones, they showed a CD8+ phenotype and occurred at relatively low frequencies in peripheral blood. Clones tied to disease were said to be significantly enriched in matched ankylosing spondylitis synovial fluid. Past research had described some motif variants in reactive arthritis synovial fluid and blood.

This CDR3 spans 13 amino acids. V was clipped by 0 bases and J by 7 bases, with 10 bases between them. Germline assignment: CDR1 SGHRS and CDR2 YFSETQ. Preparation of TCR beta libraries was done by quantitative 5'-RACE with molecular barcodes. MiXCR was run by TCRdb on the 5' RACE reads, yielding one entry per CDR3 protein. The repertoire holds about 800,000 distinct CDR3 sequences, with approximately 12% as singletons. This chain joins TRBV5-1 and TRBJ1-1; D possibly corresponds to TRBD1 (6 bases). The TCR sequence derives from a male donor with ankylosing spondylitis. The sequencing input was blood, either unsorted or a sorted T cell fraction (not recorded which). The CDR3 sequence is CASSLVTGFEAFF. The CDR3 nucleotides read TGCGCCAGCAGCTTGGTAACAGGGTTTGAAGCTTTCTTT.